Listed below are T cell receptor beta chains from one sample, sequenced in a study of cytomegalovirus exposure and HLA in healthy donors. The table came from immunoSEQ multiplex PCR; TCRdb's copy has only in-frame clones and leaves some out. The data contain about 170,000 clones, roughly 85% of them singletons. Sequenced input: PBMCs. The receptor set was obtained from a boy aged 2 to 9 in good health and CMV-seronegative. Both conserved end residues are part of each CDR3. The D gene is left open where the match is weak. Size values are once, few and many counts, or a class for expanded clones, and some rows have none.

D: NA; V: TRBV18; J: TRBJ2-1; size: NA; DNA: TGTGCCAGCTCATTTTCTCAGGGCGGCAATGAGCAGTTCTTC; CDR3: CASSFSQGGNEQFF
D: TRBD2; V: TRBV11-2; J: TRBJ2-5; size: NA; DNA: TGTGCCAGCAGCCGAACTAGCGGGAGGGGCGGAGAGACCCAGTACTTC; CDR3: CASSRTSGRGGETQYF
D: NA; V: TRBV11-2; J: TRBJ2-6; size: NA; DNA: TGTGCCGGCAGCCTTGGGGGGGCCGGGGCCAACGTCCTGACTTTC; CDR3: CAGSLGGAGANVLTF
D: NA; V: TRBV2; J: TRBJ1-2; size: NA; DNA: TGTGCCAGCAGTGTAAAGGCAGAGGCCCCCGATGGCTACACCTTC; CDR3: CASSVKAEAPDGYTF
D: TRBD1; V: TRBV4-1; J: TRBJ2-3; size: NA; DNA: TGCGCCAGCAGCCAGGCCGGGACAGCGCTAGATACAGATACGCAGTATTTT; CDR3: CASSQAGTALDTDTQYF
D: NA; V: TRBV29-1; J: TRBJ1-1; size: NA; DNA: TGCAGCGTTGAATTTGGGGGCCAGGGGACTGAAGCTTTCTTT; CDR3: CSVEFGGQGTEAFF
D: TRBD2; V: TRBV7-9; J: TRBJ2-3; size: once; DNA: TGTGCCAGCAGCCCGACTAGCGGTTACACAGATACGCAGTATTTT; CDR3: CASSPTSGYTDTQYF
D: TRBD2; V: TRBV10-3; J: TRBJ2-1; size: NA; DNA: TGTGCCCTCGGGAGCGGGAGGGCAGACGGTGAGCAGTTCTTC; CDR3: CALGSGRADGEQFF
D: TRBD2; V: TRBV30; J: TRBJ2-1; size: NA; DNA: TGTGCCTGGAGCGCTATAGCGGGAGGCCGGGGTGAGCAGTTCTTC; CDR3: CAWSAIAGGRGEQFF
D: TRBD2; V: TRBV10-2; J: TRBJ2-1; size: NA; DNA: TGCGCCAGCAGTGAACTAGCGCGGGAGCAGTTCTTC; CDR3: CASSELAREQFF
D: NA; V: TRBV11-2; J: TRBJ2-7; size: NA; DNA: TGTGCCAGCAGCTTACTGGCCGTCTACGAGCAGTACTTC; CDR3: CASSLLAVYEQYF
D: NA; V: TRBV30; J: TRBJ1-1; size: NA; DNA: TGTGCCTGGAGTGGGCAAATGAACACTGAAGCTTTCTTT; CDR3: CAWSGQMNTEAFF
D: NA; V: TRBV7-2; J: TRBJ1-5; size: NA; DNA: TGTGCCAGCAGTCGAGGGGGGTGGGGGGGAGGTGACAATCAGCCCCAGCATTTT; CDR3: CASSRGGWGGGDNQPQHF
D: TRBD1; V: TRBV28; J: TRBJ2-7; size: NA; DNA: TGTGCCAGCAGCGGGACAGGGCCCTACGAGCAGTACTTC; CDR3: CASSGTGPYEQYF
D: NA; V: TRBV5-6; J: TRBJ1-5; size: NA; DNA: TGTGCCAGCAGCTTGGGTGGGCATCAGCCCCAGCATTTT; CDR3: CASSLGGHQPQHF
D: TRBD2; V: TRBV5-4; J: TRBJ2-1; size: NA; DNA: TGTGCCAGCAGCTTCGGACTAGCGGGGAGCTCCTACAATGAGCAGTTCTTC; CDR3: CASSFGLAGSSYNEQFF
D: TRBD2; V: TRBV29-1; J: TRBJ2-1; size: NA; DNA: TGCAGCGTCGGGACTAGCGGCAACTCCTACAATGAGCAGTTCTTC; CDR3: CSVGTSGNSYNEQFF
D: TRBD1; V: TRBV9; J: TRBJ1-4; size: NA; DNA: TGTGCCAGCAGCGTGGGGCTAACCGGGACAGCCCTTAATGAAAAACTGTTTTTT; CDR3: CASSVGLTGTALNEKLFF
D: NA; V: TRBV19; J: TRBJ1-1; size: NA; DNA: TGTGCCAGTAGTATTTTGCAGGGGCTTGAAGCTTTCTTT; CDR3: CASSILQGLEAFF
D: TRBD1; V: TRBV5-4; J: TRBJ2-7; size: few; DNA: TGTGCCAGCAGCTGGGGGCAGGGGGCGTACGAGCAGTACTTC; CDR3: CASSWGQGAYEQYF
D: TRBD1; V: TRBV19; J: TRBJ2-2; size: NA; DNA: TGTGCCAGTAACAGGGGCGCCCCAGGGGGGGAGCTGTTTTTT; CDR3: CASNRGAPGGELFF
D: TRBD2; V: TRBV11-2; J: TRBJ2-7; size: few; DNA: TGTGCCAGCAGCTTAGAGGCGGGAGACTCCTACGAGCAGTACTTC; CDR3: CASSLEAGDSYEQYF
D: TRBD1; V: TRBV12-5; J: TRBJ2-5; size: NA; DNA: TGTGCTAGTGGGACGGGACAGGGGGTTGCAGAGACCCAGTACTTC; CDR3: CASGTGQGVAETQYF